These 19 T cell receptor beta chains were sequenced from one sample in a study of cytomegalovirus exposure and HLA in healthy donors. In the PCR, 60 Vbeta and 13 Jbeta primers were used. The protocol was immunoSEQ multiplex PCR, while the TCRdb copy is restricted to in-frame clones and leaves out a portion. The profile covers about 130,000 clones, with around 74% appearing a single time and under 6.5% taken by the ten largest. The sequenced material came from PBMCs. The receptor source for this set is a woman between 50 and 59 years old in good health and CMV-seropositive.

CDR3 coding DNA: TGTGCCAGTAGTTCACCCGGGACTAGCCTGGGCGAGCAGTACTTC. Amino acid sequence: CASSSPGTSLGEQYF. The chain combines TRBV19 with TRBJ2-7; TRBD2 matches 9 bases. The junction had 11 bases not matched to a gene; V was cut back by 5 bases and J by 6 bases. The germline gives CDR1 LNHDA, CDR2 SQIVND (reference sequence). This CDR3 is built from 15 residues.

V and J are TRBV5-6 and TRBJ2-2; 11 nucleotides align to TRBD2. J lost 1 base, V lost 1 base, and 9 bases had no gene match. The CDR3 length is 19 residues. Per the germline V gene, CDR1 is SGHDT and CDR2 is YYEEEE. In nucleotides, the CDR3 is TGTGCCAGCAGCTTGACAGCTAGCGGGGGGTTTATGAACACCGGGGAGCTGTTTTTT. It translates to CASSLTASGGFMNTGELFF.

This sequence joins TRBV29-1 and TRBJ1-1, with 12 bases that match TRBD1. The CDR3 length is 13 residues. V was clipped by 7 bases and J by 7 bases; unmatched bases: 7. Germline V gene lookup returns CDR1 SQVTM and CDR2 ANQGSEA. As DNA, the CDR3 is TGCAGCGCCGGGGACAGGGGGCAGGGTGAAGCTTTCTTT. Its translation: CSAGDRGQGEAFF.

This clone was detected a few times. The CDR3 DNA follows: TGTGCCTTGAAGACACGGTCCGAGGAAAAACTGTTTTTT. Translating it yields CALKTRSEEKLFF. This rearrangement joins TRBV30 to TRBJ1-4; D gene ambiguous. The germline CDR1 and CDR2 sequences are GTSNPN and SVGIG (reference sequence). The CDR3 has 13 residues. The V end was cut by 7 bases, the J end by 8 bases, with 17 bases between. The variable domain in full, with the rest retrieved from reference TRBV30 and TRBJ1-4, is SQTIHQWPATLVQPVGSPLSLECTVEGTSNPNLYWYRQAAGRGLQLLFYSVGIGQISSEVPQNLSASRPQDRQFILSSKKLLLSDSGFYLCALKTRSEEKLFFGSGTQLSVL.

This chain uses TRBV7-2 with TRBJ1-6, with D possibly being TRBD1 (5 bases). The germline V gene has CDR1 SGHTA and CDR2 FQGNSA. Trimming removed 1 base at V and 9 bases at J, with 10 bases between. The CDR3 spans 14 residues. DNA for the CDR3: TGTGCCAGCAGCTTAGGGGGCCAAGGTTCACCCCTCCACTTT. Translating gives CASSLGGQGSPLHF.

The chain recombines TRBV11-2 with TRBJ1-6; TRBD1 matches 8 bases. The germline V gene encodes CDR1 SGHAT and CDR2 FQNNGV. The CDR3 totals 15 residues. After removal of 1 base from V and 10 bases from J, the junction contained 6 bases not matched to a gene. Here the CDR3 reads CASSLGTGTSSPLHF. The CDR3 nucleotides read TGTGCCAGCAGCTTAGGGACAGGGACAAGCTCACCCCTCCACTTT.

The V gene is TRBV30, the J gene TRBJ1-1; no definite D call. CDR3 length: 13 residues. CDR1 is GTSNPN and CDR2 is SVGIG in the germline V gene (reference sequence). V lost 2 bases, J lost 5 bases, and 12 bases lay in between. CDR3 loop: CAWSLSRRTEAFF. The CDR3, as DNA: TGTGCCTGGAGTCTCAGTCGGAGGACTGAAGCTTTCTTT.

The J gene is TRBJ2-4, the V gene TRBV11-3; D might be TRBD2 (6 bases). Trimming cost V 0 bases and J 6 bases, with 6 bases left between them. Per the germline V gene, CDR1 is SGHNT and CDR2 is YENEEA. The CDR3 totals 13 residues. This chain's CDR3 is CASSLEEGNIQYF. CDR3 DNA sequence: TGTGCCAGCAGCTTAGAGGAGGGAAACATTCAGTACTTC.

V gene TRBV5-1 combines with J gene TRBJ2-5; 7 nucleotides line up with TRBD1. The junction had 7 bases not matched to a gene; V was cut back by 3 bases and J by 5 bases. This CDR3 region has 14 residues. Germline V CDR1 and CDR2: SGHRS, YFSETQ. This CDR3 is CASSSPRQGETQYF. CDR3 coding DNA: TGCGCCAGCAGCTCCCCCCGACAGGGTGAGACCCAGTACTTC. Variable domain in full (rest from reference TRBV5-1 and TRBJ2-5): KAGVTQTPRYLIKTRGQQVTLSCSPISGHRSVSWYQQTPGQGLQFLFEYFSETQRNKGNFPGRFSGRQFSNSRSEMNVSTLELGDSALYLCASSSPRQGETQYFGPGTRLLVL.

CDR3 DNA: TGTGCCAGCAGCCCACAGTCCAGTTATGGCTACACCTTC. It yields the protein CASSPQSSYGYTF. V usage is TRBV5-4 and J usage is TRBJ1-2, with D unresolved. V shed 4 bases and J shed 5 bases, with 12 bases lying between them. Germline V gives CDR1 SGHNT, CDR2 YYREEE (reference sequence). This CDR3 spans 13 amino acids.

The chain links TRBV7-2 to TRBJ2-2, with D tentatively TRBD2 (6 bases). This CDR3 is built from 17 residues. Trimming shortened V by 0 bases and J by 4 bases, and 15 bases separated the two germline ends. The germline V gene has CDR1 SGHTA and CDR2 FQGNSA. The CDR3 coding sequence is TGTGCCAGCAGCTTAGCAGGGGCGCGGGGAGGCACCGGGGAGCTGTTTTTT. Amino acid sequence: CASSLAGARGGTGELFF. The full variable domain, in which reference TRBV7-2 and TRBJ2-2 provide the parts outside the CDR3, is GAGVSQSPSNKVTEKGKDVELRCDPISGHTALYWYRQSLGQGLEFLIYFQGNSAPDKSGLPSDRFSAERTGGSVSTLTIQRTQQEDSAVYLCASSLAGARGGTGELFFGEGSRLTVL.

The chain joins TRBV5-4 to TRBJ2-3; maybe TRBD1 (6 bases). V lost 5 bases and J 3 bases, leaving 13 bases between the germline ends. The CDR3 is 14 residues long. Germline V CDR1 and CDR2: SGHNT, YYREEE (reference sequence). The CDR3 region has the DNA TGTGCCAGCAGGTCAACCGGGACAACAGATACGCAGTATTTT. It encodes CASRSTGTTDTQYF.

The chain uses TRBV4-2 and TRBJ1-1; no clear D. Trimming pared 0 bases from V and 5 bases from J, leaving 16 bases between. Germline V gives CDR1 LGHNA, CDR2 YNFKEQ. The CDR3 runs 16 residues. In DNA, the CDR3 is TGTGCCAGCAGCCAAGATCGCGGCGGAATAGGAACTGAAGCTTTCTTT. This gives the protein CASSQDRGGIGTEAFF.

The chain employs TRBV6-5 and TRBJ1-2, with 8 bases aligning to TRBD1. V shed 0 bases, J shed 7 bases, and the junction held 1 base outside the gene matches. The length of the CDR3 is 13 residues. Germline CDR1 reads MNHEY; CDR2 reads SVGAGI. This chain's CDR3 is CASSYSDRGGYTF. The DNA for the CDR3 is TGTGCCAGCAGTTACTCTGACAGGGGTGGCTACACCTTC.

J is TRBJ1-4 and V is TRBV9; D is possibly TRBD1 (5 bases). The CDR3 has 15 residues. CDR1 SGDLS and CDR2 YYNGEE come from the germline V gene. Trimming took 4 bases from V and 3 from J, leaving 13 bases between them. In DNA form, the CDR3 reads TGTGCCAGCAGCCCTTTTGGGGCCCCTAATGAAAAACTGTTTTTT. It specifies CASSPFGAPNEKLFF.

This chain joins TRBV18 and TRBJ1-4; D is uncertain. The germline gives CDR1 KGHSH, CDR2 LQKENI. Trimming shortened V by 4 bases and J by 8 bases, and 11 bases separated the two germline ends. The CDR3 totals 13 residues. CDR3 region: CASSRGVEEKLFF. The CDR3 DNA reads TGTGCCAGCTCACGCGGGGTGGAAGAAAAACTGTTTTTT.

This sequence joins TRBV19 and TRBJ2-5; possibly TRBD2 for D (6 bases). With 1 base removed from V and 4 bases from J, the gap between germline ends came to 19 bases. CDR3 length: 17 amino acids. The germline gives CDR1 LNHDA, CDR2 SQIVND (reference sequence). CDR3 in DNA: TGTGCCAGTAGTATAGGCCCGACTAGACGTCTGCGAGAGACCCAGTACTTC. It translates to CASSIGPTRRLRETQYF.

This clone was seen a handful of times. This rearrangement joins TRBV29-1 to TRBJ2-3; 8 positions match TRBD1. Germline V gives CDR1 SQVTM, CDR2 ANQGSEA. After removal of 8 bases from V and 6 bases from J, the junction contained 10 bases not matched to a gene. This CDR3 is 13 amino acids long. The CDR3 protein is CSSNRGARDTQYF. The DNA for the CDR3 is TGCAGCTCAAACAGGGGGGCACGGGATACGCAGTATTTT.

The chain joins TRBV15 to TRBJ1-5; D perhaps matches TRBD1 (5 bases). This CDR3 is 16 amino acids long. V was trimmed by 1 base and J by 2 bases, leaving 12 bases between them. Germline-derived CDR1 and CDR2 are LNHNV and YYDKDF (reference sequence). In DNA form, the CDR3 reads TGTGCCACCAGCAGAGGGGGAAGCAGGGGCAATCAGCCCCAGCATTTT. Translating it yields CATSRGGSRGNQPQHF.